This T cell receptor beta chain is from a study of blood T cell repertoires in COVID-19 (TCRdb year 2020). For context, the study as a whole: Samples from collaborators originated in the United States, Italy and Spain and spanned both the acute and convalescent phases of COVID-19. The prospective study material was composed of cDNA or gDNA derived from T cells, B-cell-depleted T cells, or PBMCs. Deeply sampled blood TCRbeta repertoires from subjects exposed to, actively infected with, or recovered from COVID-19 were included in the dataset. The sample metadata nearly always contained a de-identified subject ID, COVID-19 status, age in years and sex. The repertoires were made available in a free public database intended to serve as a resource for research on the immune response to SARS-CoV-2. Where available, HLA class I and class II types were obtained from metadata supplied by the sample provider rather than from assay-based typing. Samples were obtained from the ongoing ImmuneRACE study (first 160 participants) and from 1,000 to 1,500 subjects provided by 6 global collaborators.

The study at large found these results: The amount of clinical and demographic metadata varied by source and participant and was provided uncurated.

The immunoSEQ Assay, a bias-controlled multiplex PCR, was used to amplify TCRbeta CDR3 regions from genomic DNA. Per the authors' processing: Within the assay, amplification of reference gene primers was used to estimate how many nucleated cells each sample contained. To quantify the absolute abundance of each unique TCRbeta CDR3 rearrangement, sequence reads were collapsed and filtered. Productive Simpson clonality was computed per sample as the square root of Simpson's diversity index over productive rearrangements. TCRdb took over this immuneACCESS table, retaining in-frame rearrangements with V and J assigned. Such tables are incomplete; in checked studies, under half of the missing clones stem from an unresolved V gene, and the remainder is unexplained. The DNA gave D and trimming, while V, J and clone size come from that table. Across this sample there are fewer than 350,000 clones, with roughly nine tenths seen only once. The top ten clonotypes cover over 4% of the sample.

The germline V gene (reference sequence) gives CDR1 as SGHNT and CDR2 as YYREEE. The CDR3 runs 15 amino acids, cysteine and phenylalanine included. CDR3 DNA is the only sequence kept; it has 45 bases, read in frame from the first base. V gives up 0 bases and J gives up 3 bases, and the segment between their germline ends measures 12 bases. As for this clone: There is no known antigen for this receptor. Base qualities are not provided; no much larger clone lies one nucleotide away.

Participants in the prospective study were enrolled through a virtual design, were aged roughly 18 to 100 years, and lived in roughly 24 United States geographic areas. Cohort assignment in the prospective study relied on participant-reported clinical history from a screening survey and a study questionnaire. ImmuneRACE Cohort 3 recovered participants were defined by two consecutive negative NP/OP PCR tests, healthcare professional clearance, or symptom resolution. In the prospective study, whole blood, serum and a nasopharyngeal or oropharyngeal swab were collected from each participant by mobile phlebotomists. Additional blood draws and questionnaires over an approximately two-month period could optionally be provided by prospective study participants. Before DNA extraction, blood samples from the prospective study were shipped at room temperature or frozen.

The sequenced sample was PBMCs or T cells enriched from blood (not recorded which). The source of this sequence is a man in his 60s who had recovered from COVID-19. The chain was built from TRBV5-4 and TRBJ1-1; the D gene is perhaps TRBD1, from 6 matching bases. The CDR3 region: CASSLAKQGDTEAFF. The DNA is TGTGCCAGCAGCTTGGCTAAACAGGGAGACACTGAAGCTTTCTTT.